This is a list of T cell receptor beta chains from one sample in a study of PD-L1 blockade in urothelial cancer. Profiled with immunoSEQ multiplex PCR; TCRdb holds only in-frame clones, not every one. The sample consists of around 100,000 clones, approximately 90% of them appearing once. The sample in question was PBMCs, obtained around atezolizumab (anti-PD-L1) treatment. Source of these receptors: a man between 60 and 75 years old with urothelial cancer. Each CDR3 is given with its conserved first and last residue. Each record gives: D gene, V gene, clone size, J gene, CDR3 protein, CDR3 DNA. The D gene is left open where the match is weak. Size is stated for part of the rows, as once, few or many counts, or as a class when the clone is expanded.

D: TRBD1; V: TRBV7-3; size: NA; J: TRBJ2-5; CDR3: CASSLDRGGTQYF; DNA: TGTGCCAGCAGCCTAGACAGGGGGGGGACCCAGTACTTC
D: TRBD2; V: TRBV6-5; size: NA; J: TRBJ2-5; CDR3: CASSYERGGQETQYF; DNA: TGTGCCAGCAGTTACGAGCGGGGGGGCCAAGAGACCCAGTACTTC
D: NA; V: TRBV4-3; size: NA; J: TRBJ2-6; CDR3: CASSQDPARASGANVLTF; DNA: TGCGCCAGCAGCCAAGATCCGGCGAGGGCCTCTGGGGCCAACGTCCTGACTTTC
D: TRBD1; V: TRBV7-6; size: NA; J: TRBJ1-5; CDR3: CASSLAATGDQPQHF; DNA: TGTGCCAGCAGCTTAGCGGCGACAGGGGATCAGCCCCAGCATTTT
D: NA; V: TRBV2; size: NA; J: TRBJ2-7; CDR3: CASRPGDRLSYEQYF; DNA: TGTGCCAGCAGGCCGGGCGACAGACTCTCCTACGAGCAGTACTTC
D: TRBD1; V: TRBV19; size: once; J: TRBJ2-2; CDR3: CASTARGTTGELFF; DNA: TGTGCCAGTACGGCCAGGGGGACCACCGGGGAGCTGTTTTTT
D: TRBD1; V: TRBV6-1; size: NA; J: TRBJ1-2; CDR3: CASSDSGTGRYGYTF; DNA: TGTGCCAGCAGTGATTCCGGGACAGGGCGTTATGGCTACACCTTC
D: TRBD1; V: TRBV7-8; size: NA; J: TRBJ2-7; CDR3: CASSLENRGNAYEQYF; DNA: TGTGCCAGCAGCTTAGAGAACAGGGGTAACGCCTACGAGCAGTACTTC
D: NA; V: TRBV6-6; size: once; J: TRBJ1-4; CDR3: CASTLARDEKLFF; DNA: TGTGCCAGCACCCTCGCCAGGGATGAAAAACTGTTTTTT
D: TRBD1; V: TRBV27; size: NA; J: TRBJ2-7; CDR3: CASSRDREGEQYF; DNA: TGTGCCAGCAGCCGGGACAGGGAAGGAGAGCAGTACTTC
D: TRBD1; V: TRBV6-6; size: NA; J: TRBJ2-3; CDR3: CASRDHRGNADTQYF; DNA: TGTGCCAGCAGAGATCACAGGGGTAACGCAGATACGCAGTATTTT
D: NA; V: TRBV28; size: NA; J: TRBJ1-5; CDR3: CASSYTRGGNQPQHF; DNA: TGTGCCAGCAGTTATACCCGGGGGGGGAATCAGCCCCAGCATTTT
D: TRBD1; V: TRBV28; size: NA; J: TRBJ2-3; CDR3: CASRGQGPDTQYF; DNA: TGTGCCAGCAGAGGACAGGGTCCAGATACGCAGTATTTT
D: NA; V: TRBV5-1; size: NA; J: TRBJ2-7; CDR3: CASSGRLDTYEQYF; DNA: TGCGCCAGCAGCGGGAGACTCGATACCTACGAGCAGTACTTC
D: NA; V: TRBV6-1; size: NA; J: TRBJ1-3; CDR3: CASSDTVSGRNTIYF; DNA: TGTGCCAGCAGTGATACAGTCAGCGGGCGGAACACCATATATTTT
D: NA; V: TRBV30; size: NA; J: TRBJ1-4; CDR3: CAWSGGRGGEKLFF; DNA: TGTGCCTGGAGTGGCGGCAGGGGTGGTGAAAAACTGTTTTTT
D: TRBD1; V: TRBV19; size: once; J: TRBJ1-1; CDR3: CASSIKAGGPTEAFF; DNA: TGTGCCAGTAGTATAAAGGCAGGGGGCCCCACTGAAGCTTTCTTT
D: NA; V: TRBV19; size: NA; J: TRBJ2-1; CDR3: CASSMVGGYNEQFF; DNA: TGTGCCAGTAGTATGGTAGGGGGCTACAATGAGCAGTTCTTC
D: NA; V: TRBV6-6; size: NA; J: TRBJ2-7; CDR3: CASSYRGGWDEQYF; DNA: TGTGCCAGCAGTTACAGGGGGGGCTGGGACGAGCAGTACTTC
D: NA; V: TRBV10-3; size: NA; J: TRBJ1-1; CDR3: CAISEPGVRTEAFF; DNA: TGTGCCATCAGTGAGCCCGGGGTTAGGACTGAAGCTTTCTTT
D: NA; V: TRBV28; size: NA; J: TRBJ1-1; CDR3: CASIFGRARGAEAFF; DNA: TGTGCCAGCATTTTCGGTCGGGCCAGGGGAGCTGAAGCTTTCTTT
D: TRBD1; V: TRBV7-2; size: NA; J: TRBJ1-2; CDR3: CASSYSRGQGNYGYTF; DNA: TGTGCCAGCAGTTACTCGAGGGGACAGGGTAACTATGGCTACACCTTC
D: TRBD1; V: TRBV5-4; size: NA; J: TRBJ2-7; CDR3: CASSLAPPGGRGREQYF; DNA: TGTGCCAGCAGCTTGGCACCGCCAGGGGGCCGAGGGAGAGAGCAGTACTTC
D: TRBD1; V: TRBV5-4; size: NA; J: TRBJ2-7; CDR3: CASRGGTGNSYEQYF; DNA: TGTGCCAGCAGGGGCGGGACAGGGAACTCCTACGAGCAGTACTTC
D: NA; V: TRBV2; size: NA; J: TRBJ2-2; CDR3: CASSARDTGELFF; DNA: TGTGCCAGCAGTGCCAGGGACACCGGGGAGCTGTTTTTT
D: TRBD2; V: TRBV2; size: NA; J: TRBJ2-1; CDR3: CASSSPREAGGPFNEQFF; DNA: TGTGCCAGCAGTTCCCCCCGGGAAGCGGGGGGGCCATTCAATGAGCAGTTCTTC
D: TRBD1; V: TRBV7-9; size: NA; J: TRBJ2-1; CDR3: CASSLVGTGGPISRNEQFF; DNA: TGTGCCAGCAGCTTAGTAGGGACAGGGGGCCCCATCTCTCGCAATGAGCAGTTCTTC
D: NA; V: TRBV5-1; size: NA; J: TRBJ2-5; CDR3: CASSFGGRETQYF; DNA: TGCGCCAGCAGCTTCGGGGGTAGAGAGACCCAGTACTTC
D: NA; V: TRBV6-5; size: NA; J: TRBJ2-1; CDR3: CASRGDGGTYNEQFF; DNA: TGTGCCAGCAGGGGGGATGGCGGGACCTACAATGAGCAGTTCTTC
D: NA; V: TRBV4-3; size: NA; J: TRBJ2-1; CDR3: CASSQELGNEQFF; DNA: TGCGCCAGCAGCCAAGAACTCGGGAATGAGCAGTTCTTC
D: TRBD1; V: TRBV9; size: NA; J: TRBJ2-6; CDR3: CASSATGVRPGANVLTF; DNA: TGTGCCAGCAGCGCGACAGGGGTTCGCCCTGGGGCCAACGTCCTGACTTTC
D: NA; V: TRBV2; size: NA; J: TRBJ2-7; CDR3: CASSTFSSYEQYF; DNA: TGTGCCAGCAGTACTTTTAGCTCCTACGAGCAGTACTTC
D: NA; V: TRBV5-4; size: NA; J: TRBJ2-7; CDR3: CASSLDGAESYEQYF; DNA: TGTGCCAGCAGCTTGGATGGAGCGGAGTCCTACGAGCAGTACTTC
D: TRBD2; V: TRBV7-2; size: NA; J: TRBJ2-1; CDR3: CASSWTSGGNNEQFF; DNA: TGTGCCAGCAGCTGGACTAGCGGGGGTAACAATGAGCAGTTCTTC
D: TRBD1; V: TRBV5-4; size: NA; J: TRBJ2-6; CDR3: CASGRTGSGANVLTF; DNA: TGTGCCAGCGGGCGGACAGGGTCCGGGGCCAACGTCCTGACTTTC
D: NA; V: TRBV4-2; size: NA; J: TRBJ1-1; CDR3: CASSQEPPDITEAFF; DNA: TGTGCCAGCAGCCAAGAGCCCCCAGATATCACTGAAGCTTTCTTT
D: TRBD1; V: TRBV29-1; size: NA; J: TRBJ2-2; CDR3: CSVEEDRGPNTGELFF; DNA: TGCAGCGTTGAAGAGGACAGGGGGCCAAACACCGGGGAGCTGTTTTTT
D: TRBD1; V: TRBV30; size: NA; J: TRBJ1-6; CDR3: CAWSTRTGGNSPLHF; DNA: TGTGCCTGGAGCACCCGGACAGGGGGGAACTCACCCCTCCACTTT
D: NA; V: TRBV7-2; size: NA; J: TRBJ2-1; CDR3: CASSLSRYYNEQFF; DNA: TGTGCCAGCAGCTTATCTAGGTACTACAATGAGCAGTTCTTC
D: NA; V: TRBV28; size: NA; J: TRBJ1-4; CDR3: CASKTSGANEKLFF; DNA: TGTGCCAGCAAAACCTCAGGGGCTAATGAAAAACTGTTTTTT
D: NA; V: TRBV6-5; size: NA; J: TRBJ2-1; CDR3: CASSRGGSPYNEQFF; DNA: TGTGCCAGCAGTAGGGGGGGGAGCCCCTACAATGAGCAGTTCTTC
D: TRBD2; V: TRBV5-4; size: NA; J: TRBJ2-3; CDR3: CASSRRRTSGGLSTDTQYF; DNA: TGTGCCAGCAGCCGAAGAAGAACTAGCGGGGGGCTGAGCACAGATACGCAGTATTTT